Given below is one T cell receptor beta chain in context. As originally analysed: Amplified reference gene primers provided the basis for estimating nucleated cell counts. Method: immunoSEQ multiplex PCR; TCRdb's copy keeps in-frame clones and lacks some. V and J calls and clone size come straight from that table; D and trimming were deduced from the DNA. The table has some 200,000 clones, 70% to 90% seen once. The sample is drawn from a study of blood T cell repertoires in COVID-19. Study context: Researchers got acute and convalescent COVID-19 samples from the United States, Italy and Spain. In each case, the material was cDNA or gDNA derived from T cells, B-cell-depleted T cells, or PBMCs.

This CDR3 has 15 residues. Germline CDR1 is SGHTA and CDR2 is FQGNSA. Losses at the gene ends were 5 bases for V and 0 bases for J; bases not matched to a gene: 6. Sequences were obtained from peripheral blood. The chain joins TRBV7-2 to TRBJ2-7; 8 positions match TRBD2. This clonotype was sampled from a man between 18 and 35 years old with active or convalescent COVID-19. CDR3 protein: CASSPRTSSSYEQYF. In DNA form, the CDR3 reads TGTGCCAGCAGCCCCCGGACTAGCAGCTCCTACGAGCAGTACTTC.